This T cell receptor (beta chain) comes out of a study of human T cells and chemical hapten exposure. Study-wide findings and caveats: Because they had alopecia, donors may respond immunologically unlike healthy people.

TCRdb recomputed calls from the RACE reads with MiXCR, one row per CDR3 protein. The table lists 250,000 or so distinct CDR3 sequences, roughly 7.4% of them singletons. Sample time point: pre-sensitization, week 0. Treatment denoted: therapeutic diphenylcyclopropenone sensitization with weekly scalp DPC. This clonotype occurred many times. The antigen is not known. Between the trimmed V and J ends, which lost 2 bases and 5 bases, there was a span of 3 bases. Looked up from germline, CDR1 is MNHEY and CDR2 is SVGAGI. The CDR3 consists of 11 residues. The receptor was derived from a man younger than 35 with alopecia areata. Some clones in this sample may be carry-over from other donors' samples. The gene calls are TRBV6-5 and TRBJ1-1; D is uncertain. The specimen comprised whole blood, sampled in connection with sensitization to the hapten diphenylcyclopropenone (DPC). CDR3 sequence reads: CASSYGTEAFF. DNA for the CDR3: TGTGCCAGCAGTTACGGTACTGAAGCTTTCTTT.